Listed below are T cell receptor beta chains from one sample, sequenced in a study of shared clonotypes between healthy human individuals. This table comes from immunoSEQ multiplex PCR, and its TCRdb copy is limited to in-frame clones, with some not included. The table includes 1,500,000 or so clones, approximately 98.5% detected once. Input material: naive CD4+ T cells sorted from blood. These TCRs come from a man aged 25-40 years in good health. Both conserved end residues are part of each CDR3. The D gene is left open where the match is weak. Expanded clones get a size class; other rows say once, few or many, or leave the size out.

CDR3 protein | CDR3 DNA | V gene | D gene | clone size | CDR3 length | J gene
CASSPDTDTQYF | TGTGCCAGCAGTCCAGACACAGATACGCAGTATTTT | TRBV28 | - | - | 12 | TRBJ2-3
CASRKGAGTGELFF | TGTGCCAGCCGGAAGGGCGCGGGCACCGGGGAGCTGTTTTTT | TRBV2 | - | - | 14 | TRBJ2-2
CASSVAPEVDTQYF | TGTGCCAGCAGCGTAGCCCCGGAAGTTGATACGCAGTATTTT | TRBV9 | - | - | 14 | TRBJ2-3
CASNSLGGNIQYF | TGTGCCAGCAACTCGCTTGGGGGAAACATTCAGTACTTC | TRBV2 | - | - | 13 | TRBJ2-4
CASRVQGTPNEQFF | TGTGCCAGCAGGGTTCAAGGGACTCCAAATGAGCAGTTCTTC | TRBV5-4 | - | - | 14 | TRBJ2-1
CASSRDSSSYEQYF | TGTGCCAGCAGCCGAGACTCAAGCTCCTACGAGCAGTACTTC | TRBV7-2 | - | - | 14 | TRBJ2-7
CASSLAGGAYEQYF | TGCGCCAGCAGCTTGGCAGGAGGTGCGTACGAGCAGTACTTC | TRBV5-1 | - | - | 14 | TRBJ2-7
CATSSPSGNGEQFF | TGTGCCACCAGCAGCCCTAGCGGTAATGGTGAGCAGTTCTTC | TRBV15 | TRBD2 | - | 14 | TRBJ2-1
CASSLVQGSEAFF | TGTGCCAGCAGCTTAGTCCAGGGATCTGAAGCTTTCTTT | TRBV11-3 | - | once | 13 | TRBJ1-1
CASSSLALDTQYF | TGTGCCAGCTCATCGCTAGCGCTAGATACGCAGTATTTT | TRBV18 | - | - | 13 | TRBJ2-3
CASSGLEYNEQFF | TGTGCCAGCAGTGGCTTAGAGTACAATGAGCAGTTCTTC | TRBV28 | - | - | 13 | TRBJ2-1
CASGGTDIYQPQHF | TGTGCCAGCGGGGGCACAGATATCTATCAGCCCCAGCATTTT | TRBV28 | - | - | 14 | TRBJ1-5
CASSPLDRGYGYTF | TGTGCCAGCAGCCCCTTGGACAGGGGCTATGGCTACACCTTC | TRBV14 | TRBD1 | - | 14 | TRBJ1-2
CASSPEETISGNEQFF | TGTGCCAGCTCGCCGGAGGAGACTATCTCTGGGAATGAGCAGTTCTTC | TRBV18 | - | - | 16 | TRBJ2-1
CASSHGVGSYNEQFF | TGTGCCAGCAGCCACGGGGTAGGCAGCTACAATGAGCAGTTCTTC | TRBV7-9 | - | - | 15 | TRBJ2-1
CASSGPGLATHEQYF | TGTGCCAGCAGCGGACCGGGACTTGCCACCCACGAGCAGTACTTC | TRBV5-6 | - | - | 15 | TRBJ2-7
CASSRDRGHHGYTF | TGTGCCAGCAGCCGGGACAGGGGGCATCATGGCTACACCTTC | TRBV6-4 | TRBD1 | - | 14 | TRBJ1-2
CASSLVLLAGVVETQYF | TGTGCCAGCAGCTTAGTTCTTCTAGCGGGAGTGGTCGAGACCCAGTACTTC | TRBV7-6 | TRBD2 | - | 17 | TRBJ2-5
CASRLKWLGGSYNEQFF | TGTGCCAGCAGACTAAAGTGGCTCGGGGGGTCCTACAATGAGCAGTTCTTC | TRBV28 | TRBD2 | - | 17 | TRBJ2-1
CASSAGLAGKETQYF | TGCGCCAGCAGCGCGGGACTAGCGGGAAAAGAGACCCAGTACTTC | TRBV5-1 | TRBD2 | - | 15 | TRBJ2-5
CASSVGAGGRNEQFF | TGTGCCAGCAGCGTAGGAGCGGGAGGGCGTAATGAGCAGTTCTTC | TRBV9 | TRBD2 | - | 15 | TRBJ2-1
CASAQGSSGNTIYF | TGTGCCAGTGCACAGGGTTCCTCTGGAAATACCATATATTTT | TRBV6-5 | - | - | 14 | TRBJ1-3
CASSQGQGANGELFF | TGTGCCAGCTCACAAGGACAGGGGGCCAACGGGGAGCTGTTTTTT | TRBV18 | TRBD1 | - | 15 | TRBJ2-2
CASSSFWTGGGSGELFF | TGTGCCAGCAGCTCATTTTGGACAGGGGGCGGCTCCGGGGAGCTGTTTTTT | TRBV5-4 | TRBD1 | - | 17 | TRBJ2-2
CASSVGQIYEQYF | TGTGCCAGCAGTGTCGGCCAAATCTACGAGCAGTACTTC | TRBV25-1 | - | - | 13 | TRBJ2-7
CASSQLGVDYGYTF | TGCGCCAGCAGCCAACTAGGGGTAGACTATGGCTACACCTTC | TRBV4-3 | - | - | 14 | TRBJ1-2
CASSEGQFNEQFF | TGTGCCAGCAGTGAAGGGCAGTTTAATGAGCAGTTCTTC | TRBV2 | - | - | 13 | TRBJ2-1
CAIRGSGSDYEQYF | TGTGCCATCAGAGGAAGCGGGAGTGACTACGAGCAGTACTTC | TRBV10-3 | TRBD2 | - | 14 | TRBJ2-7
CASSAEGATGELFF | TGCGCCAGCAGCGCGGAGGGGGCCACCGGGGAGCTGTTTTTT | TRBV5-1 | - | - | 14 | TRBJ2-2
CASSLRGVSSYNEQFF | TGTGCCAGCAGCCTTAGGGGTGTGAGCTCCTACAATGAGCAGTTCTTC | TRBV7-3 | - | - | 16 | TRBJ2-1
CASSELVQLQFRYF | TGTGCCAGCAGTGAACTGGTCCAGCTACAGTTTCGGTACTTC | TRBV6-1 | - | - | 14 | TRBJ2-7
CASSLRRESYNEQFF | TGTGCCAGCAGCTTACGACGAGAGTCCTACAATGAGCAGTTCTTC | TRBV7-2 | - | - | 15 | TRBJ2-1
CASSGTGVTNEKLFF | TGCGCCAGCAGCGGAACAGGGGTGACTAATGAAAAACTGTTTTTT | TRBV5-1 | TRBD1 | - | 15 | TRBJ1-4
CASRSRETGPSYEQYF | TGCGCCAGCAGATCCCGAGAGACAGGGCCTTCCTACGAGCAGTACTTC | TRBV5-1 | TRBD1 | - | 16 | TRBJ2-7
CASSPDRGVNTEAFF | TGCGCCAGCAGCCCGGACAGGGGGGTAAACACTGAAGCTTTCTTT | TRBV4-3 | TRBD1 | - | 15 | TRBJ1-1
CASSLRVGDNEQFF | TGTGCCAGCAGCTTAAGGGTCGGAGACAATGAGCAGTTCTTC | TRBV7-3 | - | - | 14 | TRBJ2-1
CASSFSPSNSGPEDEQYF | TGCGCCAGCAGCTTTTCCCCCTCAAACTCGGGACCCGAGGACGAGCAGTACTTC | TRBV5-1 | - | - | 18 | TRBJ2-7
CASSVGFSGKEYEQYF | TGTGCCAGCAGCGTAGGGTTTAGCGGGAAGGAGTACGAGCAGTACTTC | TRBV9 | TRBD2 | - | 16 | TRBJ2-7
CASSSSRELFF | TGTGCCAGCAGCTCCTCCAGGGAGCTGTTTTTT | TRBV7-6 | - | - | 11 | TRBJ2-2
CASSLGRQFPPSEQFF | TGTGCCAGCAGCTTAGGAAGGCAATTTCCTCCAAGCGAGCAGTTCTTC | TRBV11-3 | - | - | 16 | TRBJ2-1
CASSHKTGVYTEAFF | TGCGCCAGCAGCCATAAGACAGGGGTTTACACTGAAGCTTTCTTT | TRBV4-1 | TRBD1 | - | 15 | TRBJ1-1
CASSLLAGVRNIQYF | TGTGCCAGCAGTTTGTTAGCGGGAGTTAGGAACATTCAGTACTTC | TRBV27 | TRBD2 | - | 15 | TRBJ2-4
CSVAQGQGWNEQFF | TGCAGCGTTGCGCAAGGACAGGGGTGGAATGAGCAGTTCTTC | TRBV29-1 | TRBD1 | - | 14 | TRBJ2-1
CASSPIIAGAYNEQFF | TGTGCCAGCAGCCCCATTATAGCGGGAGCCTACAATGAGCAGTTCTTC | TRBV5-5 | TRBD2 | - | 16 | TRBJ2-1
CASRTGLAGGRSSYNEQFF | TGCGCCAGCAGGACTGGACTAGCGGGAGGGAGGAGCTCCTACAATGAGCAGTTCTTC | TRBV5-1 | TRBD2 | - | 19 | TRBJ2-1
CSADGNEQFF | TGCAGTGCGGACGGTAATGAGCAGTTCTTC | TRBV20-1 | - | - | 10 | TRBJ2-1